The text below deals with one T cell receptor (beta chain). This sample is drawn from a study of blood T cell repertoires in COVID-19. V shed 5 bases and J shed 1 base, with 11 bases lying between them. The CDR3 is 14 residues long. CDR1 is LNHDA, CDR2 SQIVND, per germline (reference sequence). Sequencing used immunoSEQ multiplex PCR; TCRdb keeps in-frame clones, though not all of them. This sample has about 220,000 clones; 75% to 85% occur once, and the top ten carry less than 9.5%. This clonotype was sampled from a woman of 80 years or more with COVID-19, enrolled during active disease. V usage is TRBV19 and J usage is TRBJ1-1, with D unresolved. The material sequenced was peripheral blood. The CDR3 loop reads CASSPRGGNTEAFF. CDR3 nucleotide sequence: TGTGCCAGTAGTCCGAGAGGAGGGAACACTGAAGCTTTCTTT.